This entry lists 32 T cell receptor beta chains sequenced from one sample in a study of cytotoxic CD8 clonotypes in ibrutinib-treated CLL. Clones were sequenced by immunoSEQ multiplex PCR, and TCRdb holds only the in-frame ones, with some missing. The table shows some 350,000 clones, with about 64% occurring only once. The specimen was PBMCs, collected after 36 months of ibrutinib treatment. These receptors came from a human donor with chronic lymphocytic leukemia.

This CDR3 reads CSCTPGETQYF. The CDR3 region has the DNA TGCAGCTGTACCCCGGGGGAGACCCAGTACTTC. The V call is TRBV29-1, the J call TRBJ2-5; tentative D call: TRBD2 (5 bases). The CDR3 totals 11 residues. V lost 8 bases and J 5 bases, leaving 12 bases between the germline ends. Germline V gene lookup returns CDR1 SQVTM and CDR2 ANQGSEA. Based on the CDR3 plus reference TRBV29-1 and TRBJ2-5, the full variable domain is SAVISQKPSRDICQRGTSLTIQCQVDSQVTMMFWYRQQPGQSLTLIATANQGSEATYESGFVIDKFPISRPNLTFSTLTVSNMSPEDSSIYLCSCTPGETQYFGPGTRLLVL.

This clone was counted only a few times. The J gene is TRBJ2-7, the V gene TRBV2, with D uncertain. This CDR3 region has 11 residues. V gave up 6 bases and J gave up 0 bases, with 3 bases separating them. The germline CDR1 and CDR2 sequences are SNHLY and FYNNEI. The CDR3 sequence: CASSLSYEQYF. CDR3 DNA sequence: TGTGCCAGCAGCCTCTCCTACGAGCAGTACTTC.

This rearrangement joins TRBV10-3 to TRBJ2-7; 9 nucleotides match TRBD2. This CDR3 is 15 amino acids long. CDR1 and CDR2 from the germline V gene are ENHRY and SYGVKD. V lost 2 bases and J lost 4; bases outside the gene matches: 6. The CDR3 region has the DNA TGTGCCATCAGTGAGATACTAGCGGGCCAATACGAGCAGTACTTC. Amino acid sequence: CAISEILAGQYEQYF.

The CDR3 sequence: CASAGGAGVNEQFF. The CDR3 DNA reads as TGTGCCAGCGCCGGGGGAGCGGGAGTGAATGAGCAGTTCTTC. The V call is TRBV27, the J call TRBJ2-1, with 8 bases fitting TRBD2. The germline gives CDR1 MNHEY, CDR2 SMNVEV (reference sequence). There are 14 residues in the CDR3. Trimming cost V 8 bases and J 7 bases; bases outside gene matches: 10.

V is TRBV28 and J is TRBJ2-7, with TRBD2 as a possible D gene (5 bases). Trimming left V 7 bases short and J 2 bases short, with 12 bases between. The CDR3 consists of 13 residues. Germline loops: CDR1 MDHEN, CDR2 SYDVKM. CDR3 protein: CASMRREPYEQYF. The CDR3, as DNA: TGTGCCAGCATGAGACGGGAACCCTACGAGCAGTACTTC.

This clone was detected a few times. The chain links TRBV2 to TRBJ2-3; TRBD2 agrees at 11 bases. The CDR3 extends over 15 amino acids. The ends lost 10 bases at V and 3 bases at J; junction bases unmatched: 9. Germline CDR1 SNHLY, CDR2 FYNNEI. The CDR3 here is CATSFPSGGTDTQYF. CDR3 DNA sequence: TGTGCCACCTCCTTCCCTAGCGGGGGGACAGATACGCAGTATTTT.

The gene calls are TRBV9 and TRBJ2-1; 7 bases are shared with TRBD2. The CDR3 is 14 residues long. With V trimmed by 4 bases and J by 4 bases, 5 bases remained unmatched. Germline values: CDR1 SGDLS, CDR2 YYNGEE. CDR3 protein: CASSLTSSYNEQFF. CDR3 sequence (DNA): TGTGCCAGCAGCCTGACTAGCTCATACAATGAGCAGTTCTTC. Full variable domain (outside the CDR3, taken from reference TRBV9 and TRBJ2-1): DSGVTQTPKHLITATGQRVTLRCSPRSGDLSVYWYQQSLDQGLQFLIQYYNGEERAKGNILERFSAQQFPDLHSELNLSSLELGDSALYFCASSLTSSYNEQFFGPGTRLTVL.

CDR3 residues: CAGGGQGALGANVLTF. CDR3 DNA sequence: TGTGCCGGAGGAGGACAGGGGGCATTGGGGGCCAACGTCCTGACTTTC. The V gene is TRBV2, the J gene TRBJ2-6; 11 nucleotides line up with TRBD1. Germline CDR1 reads SNHLY; CDR2 reads FYNNEI. J gave up 4 bases and V 11 bases, and 10 bases lay outside the gene matches. There are 16 residues in the CDR3.

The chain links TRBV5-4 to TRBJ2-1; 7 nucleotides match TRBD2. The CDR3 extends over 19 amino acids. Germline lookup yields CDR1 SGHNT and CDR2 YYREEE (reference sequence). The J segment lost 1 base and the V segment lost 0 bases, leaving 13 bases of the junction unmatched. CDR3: CASSLGGLLTGNSYNEQFF. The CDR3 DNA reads TGTGCCAGCAGCTTGGGGGGACTACTCACCGGGAATTCCTACAATGAGCAGTTCTTC.

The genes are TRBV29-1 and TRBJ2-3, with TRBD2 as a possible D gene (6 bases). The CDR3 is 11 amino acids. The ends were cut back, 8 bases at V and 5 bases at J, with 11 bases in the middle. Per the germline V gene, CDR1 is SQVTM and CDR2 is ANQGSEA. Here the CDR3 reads CSLLEGDTQYF. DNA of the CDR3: TGCAGCCTACTGGAGGGAGATACGCAGTATTTT.

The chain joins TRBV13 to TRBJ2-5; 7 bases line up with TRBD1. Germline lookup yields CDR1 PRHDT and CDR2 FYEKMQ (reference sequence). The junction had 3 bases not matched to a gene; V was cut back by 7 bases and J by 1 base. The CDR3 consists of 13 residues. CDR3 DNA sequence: TGTGCCAGCAATAGGGGGCGCCAAGAGACCCAGTACTTC. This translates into CASNRGRQETQYF.

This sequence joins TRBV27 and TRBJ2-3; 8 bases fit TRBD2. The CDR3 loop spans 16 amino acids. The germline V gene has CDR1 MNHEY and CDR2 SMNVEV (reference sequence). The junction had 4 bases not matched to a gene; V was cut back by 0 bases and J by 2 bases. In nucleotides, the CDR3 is TGTGCCAGCAGTTTATCGCCTAGCGGGCACACAGATACGCAGTATTTT. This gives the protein CASSLSPSGHTDTQYF.

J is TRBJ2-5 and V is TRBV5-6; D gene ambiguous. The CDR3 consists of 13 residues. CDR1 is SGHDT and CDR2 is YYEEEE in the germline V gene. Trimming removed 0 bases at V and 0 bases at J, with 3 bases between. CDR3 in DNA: TGTGCCAGCAGCTTGGGCAACCAAGAGACCCAGTACTTC. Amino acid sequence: CASSLGNQETQYF. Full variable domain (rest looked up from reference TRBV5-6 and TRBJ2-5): DAGVTQSPTHLIKTRGQQVTLRCSPKSGHDTVSWYQQALGQGPQFIFQYYEEEERQRGNFPDRFSGHQFPNYSSELNVNALLLGDSALYLCASSLGNQETQYFGPGTRLLVL.

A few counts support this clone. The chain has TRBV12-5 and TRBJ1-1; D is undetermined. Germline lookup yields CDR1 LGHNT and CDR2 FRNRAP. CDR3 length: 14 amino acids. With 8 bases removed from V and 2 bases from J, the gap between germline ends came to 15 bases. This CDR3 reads CASSIVRPNTEAFF. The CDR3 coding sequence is TGTGCTAGTTCAATTGTGAGGCCCAACACTGAAGCTTTCTTT.

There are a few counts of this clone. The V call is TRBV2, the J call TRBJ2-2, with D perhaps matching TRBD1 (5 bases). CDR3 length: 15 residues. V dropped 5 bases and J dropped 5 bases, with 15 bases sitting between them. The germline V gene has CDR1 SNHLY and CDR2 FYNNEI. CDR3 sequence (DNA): TGTGCCAGCAGTTTGGGCAGGGCCCTAACCGGGGAGCTGTTTTTT. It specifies CASSLGRALTGELFF.

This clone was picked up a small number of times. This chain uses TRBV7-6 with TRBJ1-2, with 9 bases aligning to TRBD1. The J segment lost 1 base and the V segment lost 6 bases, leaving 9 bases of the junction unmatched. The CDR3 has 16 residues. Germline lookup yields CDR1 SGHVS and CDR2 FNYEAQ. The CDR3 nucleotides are TGTGCCAGCAGTCCGGGGACAGGGAAGATTAACTATGGCTACACCTTC. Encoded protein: CASSPGTGKINYGYTF.

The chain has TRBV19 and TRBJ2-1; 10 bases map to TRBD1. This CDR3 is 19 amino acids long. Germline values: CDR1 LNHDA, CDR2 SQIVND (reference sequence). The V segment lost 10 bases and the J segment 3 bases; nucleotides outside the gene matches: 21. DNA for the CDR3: TGTGCCACCCGGGGCGTGGGGACAGGGGCCCCATTTGTCTACAATGAGCAGTTCTTC. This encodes CATRGVGTGAPFVYNEQFF. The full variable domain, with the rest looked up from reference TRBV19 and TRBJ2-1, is DGGITQSPKYLFRKEGQNVTLSCEQNLNHDAMYWYRQDPGQGLRLIYYSQIVNDFQKGDIAEGYSVSREKKESFPLTVTSAQKNPTAFYLCATRGVGTGAPFVYNEQFFGPGTRLTVL.

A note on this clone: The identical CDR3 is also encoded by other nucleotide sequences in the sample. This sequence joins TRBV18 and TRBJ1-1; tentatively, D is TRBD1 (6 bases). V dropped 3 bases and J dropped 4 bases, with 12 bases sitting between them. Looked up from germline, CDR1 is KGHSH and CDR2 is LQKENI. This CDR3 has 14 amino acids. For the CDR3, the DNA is TGTGCCAGCTCACCCAACAGGGTTAGCACTGAAGCTTTCTTT. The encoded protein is CASSPNRVSTEAFF.

The CDR3 region is CASSRSPTGLGNTEAFF. CDR3 sequence (DNA): TGCGCCAGCAGTAGATCGCCCACAGGGCTAGGGAACACTGAAGCTTTCTTT. The rearrangement uses TRBV5-1 and TRBJ1-1; D might be TRBD1 (6 bases). V was trimmed by 5 bases and J by 1 base, leaving 21 bases between them. This CDR3 has 17 residues. Per germline, CDR1 SGHRS and CDR2 YFSETQ.

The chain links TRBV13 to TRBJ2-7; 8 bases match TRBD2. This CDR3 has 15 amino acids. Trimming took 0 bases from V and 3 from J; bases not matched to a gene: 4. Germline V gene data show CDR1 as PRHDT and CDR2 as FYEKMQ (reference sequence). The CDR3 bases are TGTGCCAGCAGCTTAGGCCTAGGGACTAGCTACGAGCAGTACTTC. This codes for CASSLGLGTSYEQYF.

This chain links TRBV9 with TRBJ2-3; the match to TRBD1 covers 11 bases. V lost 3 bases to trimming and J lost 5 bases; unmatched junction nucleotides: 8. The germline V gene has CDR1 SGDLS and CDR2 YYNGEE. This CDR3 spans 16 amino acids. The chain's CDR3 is CASSDPDRGPGDTQYF. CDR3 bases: TGTGCCAGCAGCGACCCGGACAGGGGGCCTGGAGATACGCAGTATTTT.

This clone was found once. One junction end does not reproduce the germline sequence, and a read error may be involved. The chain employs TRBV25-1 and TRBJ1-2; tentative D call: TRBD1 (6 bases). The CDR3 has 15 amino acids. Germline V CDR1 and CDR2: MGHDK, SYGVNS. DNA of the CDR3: TGTGCCAGCAGTGAACTGTGGGGGGCTAAGTATGGCTACACCTTC. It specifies CASSELWGAKYGYTF.

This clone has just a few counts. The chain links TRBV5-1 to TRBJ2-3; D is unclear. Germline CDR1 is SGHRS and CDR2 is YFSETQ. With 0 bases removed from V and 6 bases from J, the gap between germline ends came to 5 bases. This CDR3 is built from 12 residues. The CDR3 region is CASSLVFDTQYF. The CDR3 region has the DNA TGCGCCAGCAGCTTGGTATTTGATACGCAGTATTTT.

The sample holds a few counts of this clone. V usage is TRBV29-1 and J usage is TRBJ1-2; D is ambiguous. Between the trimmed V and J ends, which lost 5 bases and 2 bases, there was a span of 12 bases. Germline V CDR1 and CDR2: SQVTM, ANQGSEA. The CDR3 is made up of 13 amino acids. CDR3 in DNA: TGCAGCGTTAGTCCCCGACTGAACTATGGCTACACCTTC. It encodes CSVSPRLNYGYTF. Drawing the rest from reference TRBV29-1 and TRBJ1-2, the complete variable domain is SAVISQKPSRDICQRGTSLTIQCQVDSQVTMMFWYRQQPGQSLTLIATANQGSEATYESGFVIDKFPISRPNLTFSTLTVSNMSPEDSSIYLCSVSPRLNYGYTFGSGTRLTVV.

CDR3 loop: CASSQSGAYEQYF. CDR3 nucleotide sequence: TGTGCCAGCAGCCAATCAGGGGCCTACGAGCAGTACTTC. The chain joins TRBV7-9 to TRBJ2-7; D is perhaps TRBD1 (6 bases). This CDR3 has 13 residues. Germline values: CDR1 SEHNR, CDR2 FQNEAQ (reference sequence). Trimming removed 5 bases at V and 2 bases at J, with 10 bases between.

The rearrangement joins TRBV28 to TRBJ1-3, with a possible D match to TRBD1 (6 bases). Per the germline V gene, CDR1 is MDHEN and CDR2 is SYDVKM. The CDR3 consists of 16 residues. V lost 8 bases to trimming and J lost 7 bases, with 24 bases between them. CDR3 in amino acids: CASQERTGLVGNTIYF. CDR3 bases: TGTGCCAGCCAAGAGCGTACAGGGTTAGTCGGGAACACCATATATTTT.

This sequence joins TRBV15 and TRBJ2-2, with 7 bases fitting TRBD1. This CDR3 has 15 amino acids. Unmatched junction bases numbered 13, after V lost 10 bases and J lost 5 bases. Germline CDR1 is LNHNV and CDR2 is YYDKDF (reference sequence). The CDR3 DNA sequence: TGTGCCAAATGGACAGGTGGATTTGGGACCGGGGAGCTGTTTTTT. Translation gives CAKWTGGFGTGELFF.

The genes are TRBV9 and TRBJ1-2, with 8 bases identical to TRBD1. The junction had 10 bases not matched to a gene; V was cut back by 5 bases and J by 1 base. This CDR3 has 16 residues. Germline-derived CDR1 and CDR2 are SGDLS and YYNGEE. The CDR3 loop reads CASSGNRGRGNYGYTF. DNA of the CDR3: TGTGCCAGCAGTGGTAACAGGGGGAGAGGTAACTATGGCTACACCTTC.

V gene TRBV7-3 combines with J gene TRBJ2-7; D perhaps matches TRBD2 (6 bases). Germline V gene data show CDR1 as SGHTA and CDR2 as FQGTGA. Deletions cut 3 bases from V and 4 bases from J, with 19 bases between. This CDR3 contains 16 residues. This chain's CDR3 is CASSFQHGGVGYEQYF. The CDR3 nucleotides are TGTGCCAGCAGCTTTCAGCACGGCGGGGTCGGGTACGAGCAGTACTTC.

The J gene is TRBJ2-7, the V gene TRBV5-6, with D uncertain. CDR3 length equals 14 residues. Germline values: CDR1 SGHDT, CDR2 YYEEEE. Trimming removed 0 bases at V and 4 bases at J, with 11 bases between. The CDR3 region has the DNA TGTGCCAGCAGCTTGGGAGGCAGTATTTACGAGCAGTACTTC. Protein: CASSLGGSIYEQYF.

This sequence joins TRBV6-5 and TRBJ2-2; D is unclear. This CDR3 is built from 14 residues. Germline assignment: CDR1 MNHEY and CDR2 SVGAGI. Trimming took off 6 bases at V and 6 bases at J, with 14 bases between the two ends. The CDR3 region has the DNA TGTGCCAGCAGACTCAGCCCCGGCTCCGGGGAGCTGTTTTTT. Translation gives CASRLSPGSGELFF.

The CDR3 sequence: CASSRLREYGYTF. CDR3 in DNA: TGTGCCAGCTCACGGTTACGGGAGTATGGCTACACCTTC. The V and J genes are TRBV18 and TRBJ1-2; D is unresolved. This CDR3 has 13 amino acids. V lost 4 bases to trimming and J lost 5 bases, with 11 bases between them. Germline V CDR1 and CDR2: KGHSH, LQKENI. The full variable domain, completed using reference TRBV18 and TRBJ1-2, is NAGVMQNPRHLVRRRGQEARLRCSPMKGHSHVYWYRQLPEEGLKFMVYLQKENIIDESGMPKERFSAEFPKEGPSILRIQQVVRGDSAAYFCASSRLREYGYTFGSGTRLTVV.